Each of the 18 T cell receptor beta chains below was sequenced from the same sample in a study of blood T cell repertoires in COVID-19. Here immunoSEQ multiplex PCR was the method, and the copy in TCRdb shows in-frame clones only, minus some. The data hold tens of thousands of clones, with approximately 88% observed a single time. Input material: peripheral blood. These receptor sequences come from a man aged 50-60 years with active COVID-19.

The chain uses TRBV7-2 and TRBJ1-2, with D hard to call. Trimming pared 0 bases from V and 6 bases from J, leaving 17 bases between. There are 16 residues in the CDR3. CDR1 and CDR2 (germline): SGHTA, FQGNSA. CDR3 amino acids: CASSLAYASVLDGYTF. As DNA, the CDR3 is TGTGCCAGCAGCTTAGCGTACGCTAGTGTCCTGGATGGCTACACCTTC. The variable domain in full, with the rest retrieved from reference TRBV7-2 and TRBJ1-2, is GAGVSQSPSNKVTEKGKDVELRCDPISGHTALYWYRQSLGQGLEFLIYFQGNSAPDKSGLPSDRFSAERTGGSVSTLTIQRTQQEDSAVYLCASSLAYASVLDGYTFGSGTRLTVV.

The V call is TRBV6-4, the J call TRBJ2-1; TRBD1 is a possible D gene (5 bases). There are 13 residues in the CDR3. Trimming cost V 0 bases and J 8 bases, with 8 bases left between them. Germline-derived CDR1 and CDR2 are MRHNA and SNTAGT. In DNA, the CDR3 is TGTGCCAGCAGTGACTCGGGGCTCGATGAGCAGTTCTTC. This codes for CASSDSGLDEQFF.

The CDR3 DNA sequence: TGCGCCAGCAGCCGCTGGGGGGCTAGCGGGGGGGAAGATACGCAGTATTTT. Its protein product is CASSRWGASGGEDTQYF. J is TRBJ2-3 and V is TRBV4-1, with TRBD2 matching 12 bases. Germline V gives CDR1 MGHRA, CDR2 YSYEKL. The V segment lost 4 bases and the J segment 5 bases; nucleotides outside the gene matches: 10. The CDR3 is made up of 17 amino acids.

The V gene is TRBV30, the J gene TRBJ1-4; no reliable D call. This CDR3 is built from 15 residues. V lost 0 bases and J 4 bases, leaving 12 bases between the germline ends. From germline, CDR1 is GTSNPN and CDR2 SVGIG (reference sequence). The CDR3 sequence is CAWSVYIGSNEKLFF. The CDR3, as DNA: TGTGCCTGGAGTGTTTACATCGGGAGTAATGAAAAACTGTTTTTT.

This chain connects TRBV6-5 to TRBJ2-7, with 7 bases fitting TRBD1. Germline V lookup: CDR1 MNHEY, CDR2 SVGAGI. This CDR3 is built from 14 residues. The J segment lost 2 bases and the V segment lost 6 bases, leaving 7 bases of the junction unmatched. The CDR3 DNA reads TGTGCCAGCAGAAAAAACAGGGGACCCTACGAGCAGTACTTC. The encoded protein is CASRKNRGPYEQYF.

The V call is TRBV15, the J call TRBJ2-7; maybe TRBD1 (6 bases). The germline CDR1 and CDR2 sequences are LNHNV and YYDKDF (reference sequence). With 4 bases removed from V and 3 bases from J, the gap between germline ends came to 16 bases. The CDR3 is made up of 15 amino acids. The DNA of the CDR3 is TGTGCCACCAGCACACCGGGACAAAAAAACTACGAGCAGTACTTC. Residues: CATSTPGQKNYEQYF.

The chain recombines TRBV21-1 with TRBJ2-3; the DNA was not used to check the table's D call, TRBD1. TRBV21-1 is a listed pseudogene. The CDR3 totals 14 residues. CDR3 sequence: CASPRRGRSDTQYF. The CDR3 coding sequence is TGTGCCAGCCCTAGGAGGGGGCGATCCGATACGCAGTATTTT.

V usage is TRBV19 and J usage is TRBJ1-5; 7 nucleotides match TRBD1. Germline V gene sequence: CDR1 LNHDA, CDR2 SQIVND (reference sequence). This CDR3 is built from 15 residues. Trimming cost V 6 bases and J 3 bases; bases outside gene matches: 8. CDR3 coding DNA: TGTGCCAGTAGGCCGAGACAGGGATTCAATCAGCCCCAGCATTTT. It translates to CASRPRQGFNQPQHF.

This chain uses TRBV28 with TRBJ1-5; the D gene is possibly TRBD1 (5 bases). The CDR3 sequence is 15 residues long. Germline loops: CDR1 MDHEN, CDR2 SYDVKM. V was clipped by 4 bases and J by 0 bases, with 10 bases between them. CDR3 loop: CASSSQVDSNQPQHF. For the CDR3, the DNA is TGTGCCAGCAGTTCACAGGTCGATAGCAATCAGCCCCAGCATTTT.

The chain couples TRBV23-1 to TRBJ2-2; 9 nucleotides match TRBD1. TRBV23-1 is assigned to the ORF class and has an uncertain function. V lost 8 bases to trimming and J lost 3 bases; unmatched junction nucleotides: 10. The CDR3 runs 16 residues. The CDR3 DNA is TGCGCCAGCTCGTATAGACAGGGGGTCGACACCGGGGAGCTGTTTTTT. Translated, it gives CASSYRQGVDTGELFF.

This clone was seen just once. The V and J genes are TRBV14 and TRBJ2-1; D gene unclear. This CDR3 spans 11 amino acids. Trimming removed 4 bases from V and 8 bases from J, with 6 bases in between. Germline loops: CDR1 SGHDN, CDR2 FVKESK. The CDR3 DNA reads TGTGCCAGCAGCCGCGTTTATGAGCAGTTCTTC. Translating it yields CASSRVYEQFF.

There are a few counts of this clone. The gene calls are TRBV4-2 and TRBJ2-5; 7 nucleotides align to TRBD2. CDR3 length: 17 residues. With V trimmed by 0 bases and J by 2 bases, 9 bases remained unmatched. The germline CDR1 and CDR2 sequences are LGHNA and YNFKEQ. DNA for the CDR3: TGTGCCAGCAGCCAAGATACCGCGGGAGCCAGACAAGAGACCCAGTACTTC. This gives the protein CASSQDTAGARQETQYF.

The chain uses TRBV29-1 and TRBJ1-2; no clear D gene. Trimming removed 4 bases from V and 4 bases from J, with 10 bases in between. The V gene's germline CDR1 is SQVTM and CDR2 ANQGSEA. The CDR3 spans 12 residues. The CDR3 nucleotides read TGCAGCGTTGGCCCAGGACTCTATGGCTACACCTTC. This sequence encodes CSVGPGLYGYTF.

The rearrangement joins TRBV4-3 to TRBJ1-1, with 8 bases identical to TRBD1. Looked up from germline, CDR1 is LGHNA and CDR2 is YSLEER. The CDR3 is made up of 13 amino acids. Trimming took 1 base from V and 8 from J; bases not matched to a gene: 3. The CDR3 coding sequence is TGCGCCAGCAGCCAAGGCGGGGACAGGGAAGCTTTCTTT. Translation gives CASSQGGDREAFF.

Concerning this clone itself: Mismatch with germline at one junction end may stem from a read error. The rearrangement uses TRBV7-9 and TRBJ2-1; 7 nucleotides align to TRBD2. Germline V gives CDR1 SEHNR, CDR2 FQNEAQ (reference sequence). The CDR3 is made up of 13 amino acids. The CDR3 protein is CASSFLATSSILF. The CDR3 region has the DNA TGTGCCAGCAGCTTTTTGGCGACTAGCTCCATACTCTTC.

This rearrangement joins TRBV20-1 to TRBJ1-4, with a weak D call TRBD1 (6 bases). Germline V CDR1 and CDR2: DFQATT, SNEGSKA (reference sequence). The CDR3 is made up of 15 amino acids. With 3 bases removed from V and 0 bases from J, the gap between germline ends came to 11 bases. CDR3 in amino acids: CSASQDSATNEKLFF. The CDR3 region has the DNA TGCAGTGCTAGTCAGGACAGTGCAACTAATGAAAAACTGTTTTTT.

The chain has TRBV3-1 (or the pseudogene TRBV3-2) and TRBJ2-1, with TRBD2 matching 10 bases. There are 19 residues in the CDR3. In germline, CDR1 is LGHDT, CDR2 YNNKEL (reference sequence). J gave up 0 bases and V 1 base, and 9 bases lay outside the gene matches. The CDR3 DNA is TGTGCCAGCAGCCAAGGAACTAGCGGGAAGCCTCCCTCCTACAATGAGCAGTTCTTC. Residues: CASSQGTSGKPPSYNEQFF.

The chain carries TRBV12-5 and TRBJ2-2; a weak D match, TRBD1 (5 bases). Trimming stripped 7 bases from V and 3 bases from J, with 15 bases between. Germline V CDR1 and CDR2: LGHNT, FRNRAP. The length of the CDR3 is 15 residues. Here the CDR3 reads CASAHDSRHTGELFF. CDR3 nucleotides: TGTGCTAGTGCCCATGACAGCCGCCACACCGGGGAGCTGTTTTTT.